This T cell receptor beta chain was captured in a study of cytomegalovirus exposure and HLA in healthy donors. This CDR3 has 15 amino acids. Germline V CDR1 and CDR2: MGHDK, SYGVNS. V was trimmed by 8 bases and J by 4 bases, leaving 20 bases between them. Worth noting for this clone: Its cognate antigen is unknown.

Amplification used 60 Vbeta primers and 13 Jbeta primers. Sequencing was performed with immunoSEQ multiplex PCR; in TCRdb, only in-frame clones are kept and a portion is missing. This specimen shows over 80,000 clones; the ten leading clones hold 4.5% to 6.5%. Study-level results: Later examination showed HLA-associated TCR beta chains had greater clonal expansion than equally common others. For most subjects, TCR beta sequences were reported to predict HLA-A and HLA-B alleles with accuracy.

The receptor comes from a girl under 18 in good health and CMV-seropositive. Sample: PBMCs. J is TRBJ1-1 and V is TRBV25-1; D perhaps matches TRBD1 (5 bases). CDR3 sequence reads: CASGGEGIGITEAFF. As DNA, the CDR3 is TGTGCCAGCGGCGGGGAGGGGATAGGGATCACTGAAGCTTTCTTT.